This section outlines one T cell receptor beta chain sequence together with its context. Its antigen is still unknown. The data were taken from a study of vaccination effects on CD4 cells after COVID-19. Study as a whole: Researchers obtained post-vaccine samples at a median of 72 days past the second dose. Notes on the study in general: Infection-derived and vaccine-derived clones contracted markedly late after vaccination. Predominantly, the post-vaccine spike-reactive clones of convalescents comprised new vaccine-induced clones.

Germline V gives CDR1 SGHRS, CDR2 YFSETQ. The CDR3 spans 14 residues. V dropped 1 base and J dropped 7 bases, with 11 bases sitting between them. Profiling relied on immunoSEQ multiplex PCR, and the TCRdb table lists in-frame clones only, not all of them. The table lists 40,000 to 45,000 clones, 76% of them singletons. Cultured cells yielded isolated CD4+ T cells after 10 days. Infection with SARS-CoV-2 occurred in the person between March and December 2020, and PCR confirmed it. Each participant was given two doses of one vaccine (BNT162b2 or mRNA-1273). This rearrangement joins TRBV5-1 to TRBJ2-2, with D perhaps matching TRBD1 or TRBD2 (5 bases each). The sequencing here drew on CD4+ T cells from PBMCs cultured without peptide, taken after COVID-19 vaccination. The sequence derives from a human donor who had a prior SARS-CoV-2 infection. The CDR3 sequence is CASSLFWGYGELFF. The CDR3 DNA sequence: TGCGCCAGCAGCTTGTTCTGGGGGTACGGGGAGCTGTTTTTT.